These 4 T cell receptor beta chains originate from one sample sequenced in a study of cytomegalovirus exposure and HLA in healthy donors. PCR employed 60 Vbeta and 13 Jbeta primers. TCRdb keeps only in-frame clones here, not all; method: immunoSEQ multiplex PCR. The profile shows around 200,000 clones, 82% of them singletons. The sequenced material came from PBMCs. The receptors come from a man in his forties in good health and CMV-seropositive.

The CDR3 here is CASSPATPVGGSSNTGELFF. CDR3 sequence (DNA): TGCGCCAGCAGCCCTGCTACCCCGGTCGGCGGGAGTTCCAACACCGGGGAGCTGTTTTTT. The gene calls are TRBV5-1 and TRBJ2-2; the match to TRBD2 covers 7 bases. V shed 4 bases and J 2 bases; nucleotides not matched to a gene: 20. The CDR3 length is 20 residues. The germline CDR1 and CDR2 sequences are SGHRS and YFSETQ.

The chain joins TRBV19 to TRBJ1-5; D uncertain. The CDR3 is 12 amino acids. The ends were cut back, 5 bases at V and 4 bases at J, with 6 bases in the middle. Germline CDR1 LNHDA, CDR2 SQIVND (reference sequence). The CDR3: CASSDTNQPQHF. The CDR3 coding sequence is TGTGCCAGTAGTGACACAAATCAGCCCCAGCATTTT.

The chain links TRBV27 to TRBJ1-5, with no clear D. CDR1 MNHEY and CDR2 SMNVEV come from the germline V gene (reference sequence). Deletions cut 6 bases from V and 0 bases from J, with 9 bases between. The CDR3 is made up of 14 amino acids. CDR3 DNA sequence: TGTGCCAGCAGGGGCCTATATAGCAATCAGCCCCAGCATTTT. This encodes CASRGLYSNQPQHF.

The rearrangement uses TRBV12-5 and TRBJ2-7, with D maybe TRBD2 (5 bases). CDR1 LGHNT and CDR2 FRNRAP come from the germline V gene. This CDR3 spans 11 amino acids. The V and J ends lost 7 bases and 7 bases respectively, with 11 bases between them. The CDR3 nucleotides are TGTGCTAGTGCCCGACTAAGGGAGCAGTACTTC. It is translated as CASARLREQYF.